These 20 T cell receptor beta chains share one sample of origin, sequenced in a study of CD8+CD57+ T cells in acquired aplastic anemia. TCR beta VDJ and CDR3 were profiled, and genomic DNA was the template. MiXCR was run by TCRdb on the reads, yielding one entry per CDR3 protein. The data show some 140,000 distinct CDR3 sequences, roughly two fifths seen once. The source material was sorted CD4+, CD8+, or CD8+CD57+ T cells (not recorded which) from PBMCs. These receptors were collected from a human donor in good health, serving as a control.

V is TRBV18 and J is TRBJ2-3, with TRBD2 matching over 8 bases. Germline values: CDR1 KGHSH, CDR2 LQKENI. The V and J ends lost 3 bases and 6 bases, in that order; junction bases with no gene match: 8. The CDR3 length is 15 residues. This CDR3 reads CASSPSSLAGDTQYF. DNA of the CDR3: TGTGCCAGCTCACCTTCTAGCCTAGCGGGCGATACGCAGTATTTT.

The chain couples TRBV19 to TRBJ1-5; 10 bases are shared with TRBD1. The CDR3 extends over 14 amino acids. CDR1 is LNHDA, CDR2 SQIVND, per germline (reference sequence). V lost 7 bases to trimming and J lost 5 bases; unmatched junction nucleotides: 5. CDR3 in amino acids: CASTSTGGDQPQHF. In DNA, the CDR3 is TGTGCCAGTACTTCGACAGGGGGCGATCAGCCCCAGCATTTT.

This clonotype was seen only a few times. The chain employs TRBV19 and TRBJ1-5; D perhaps matches TRBD1 (5 bases). V lost 6 bases and J 12 bases, leaving 24 bases between the germline ends. Per germline, CDR1 LNHDA and CDR2 SQIVND (reference sequence). The length of the CDR3 is 15 residues. The CDR3 DNA sequence: TGTGCCAGTAGAGACGATCGGCAGGGAAACCTGATCCAGCATTTT. Its translation: CASRDDRQGNLIQHF.

The chain has TRBV6-8 and TRBJ2-1, with 10 bases lining up with TRBD2. This CDR3 is 15 amino acids long. Germline CDR1 is MNHGY and CDR2 is SAAAGT. The ends lost 10 bases at V and 5 bases at J; junction bases unmatched: 11. The CDR3 region has the DNA TGTGCCAACACCCCTCCCGGGACTAGCGACAATGAGCAGTTCTTC. It yields the protein CANTPPGTSDNEQFF.

This clonotype was recorded a few times. The genes are TRBV20-1 and TRBJ2-5, with 9 bases fitting TRBD1. The germline V gene encodes CDR1 DFQATT and CDR2 SNEGSKA (reference sequence). This CDR3 has 12 amino acids. The CDR3: CNAPTGGETQYF. The CDR3 nucleotides read TGCAATGCGCCGACAGGGGGGGAGACCCAGTACTTC.

This clonotype was counted at least ten times. The CDR3 here is CAWSRQPNTEAFF. The CDR3, as DNA: TGTGCCTGGAGCCGACAGCCGAACACTGAAGCTTTCTTT. The chain joins TRBV30 to TRBJ1-1, with D perhaps matching TRBD1 (5 bases). Germline CDR1 is GTSNPN and CDR2 is SVGIG (reference sequence). V was cut by 3 bases and J by 1 base, with 9 bases left in between. The CDR3 runs 13 residues.

The chain is built from TRBV29-1 and TRBJ2-7; D is ambiguous. This CDR3 region has 13 residues. V lost 4 bases and J lost 0, with 10 bases in between. Germline CDR1 SQVTM, CDR2 ANQGSEA. The CDR3, as DNA: TGCAGCGTTGCCTCTGCGTGCTCCTACGAGCAGTACTTC. Translation gives CSVASACSYEQYF.

For this clonotype: At one end the junction does not follow the germline gene, possibly because of a read error. V is TRBV7-7 and J is TRBJ2-3; D might be TRBD2 (6 bases). Germline V gives CDR1 SSHAT, CDR2 FNYEAQ (reference sequence). The CDR3 length is 15 residues. The CDR3 spells CASSLAAAFTDTQYF. Here the CDR3 DNA reads TGTGCTAGCAGCTTAGCGGCAGCATTCACAGATACGCAGTATTTT.

About this clonotype itself: One end of the junction does not line up with germline, which may come from a read error. The V call is TRBV5-1, the J call TRBJ1-1, with D tentatively TRBD1 (5 bases). The CDR3 sequence is 15 residues long. Germline CDR1 reads SGHRS; CDR2 reads YFSETQ. CDR3 loop: CASSLGVGVNTGAFF. The CDR3, as DNA: TGCGCCAGCAGCTTGGGGGTAGGGGTGAACACTGGAGCTTTCTTT.

The chain employs TRBV19 and TRBJ1-6; D gene ambiguous. In germline, CDR1 is LNHDA, CDR2 SQIVND (reference sequence). The V end was cut by 3 bases, the J end by 7 bases, with 13 bases between. This CDR3 has 15 residues. The CDR3, as DNA: TGTGCCAGTAGTATTTCTGACACAAACAATTCACCCCTCCACTTT. Protein product: CASSISDTNNSPLHF.

This clonotype has a count of ten or more. The chain recombines TRBV10-2 with TRBJ1-2, with D possibly TRBD1 on 5 matching bases. Germline CDR1 is WSHSY and CDR2 is SAAADI. This CDR3 is built from 14 residues. The V end lost 8 bases, the J end lost 0 bases, and 13 bases lay between the germline ends. CDR3 in DNA: TGCGCCAGCGGACACAGCGATTCTAACTATGGCTACACCTTC. It encodes CASGHSDSNYGYTF.

A remark on this clonotype: A much more abundant neighbour one base away suggests this may be a read error. The rearrangement links TRBV5-1 to TRBJ1-1; D is unresolved. This CDR3 is 17 amino acids long. Germline V CDR1 and CDR2: SGHRS, YFSETQ. CDR3 nucleotide sequence: TGCGCCAGCAGCTTTTTTCCACTAGGAGTCGAGAGCACTGAAGCTCTCTTT. Translation gives CASSFFPLGVESTEALF.

There are many counts of this clonotype. V is TRBV27 and J is TRBJ1-1; a possible D gene is TRBD1 (5 bases). The CDR3 runs to 12 residues. The germline CDR1 and CDR2 sequences are MNHEY and SMNVEV (reference sequence). Trimming shortened V by 8 bases and J by 1 base, and 8 bases separated the two germline ends. CDR3 region: CASRQKNTEAFF. CDR3 nucleotide sequence: TGTGCCAGCCGACAGAAGAACACTGAAGCTTTCTTT.

The rearrangement links TRBV11-1 to TRBJ1-5; D remains unclear. V dropped 7 bases and J dropped 0 bases, with 16 bases sitting between them. This CDR3 is built from 16 residues. Germline CDR1 is SGHAT and CDR2 is FQDESV (reference sequence). The CDR3 region is CASKLRRTDSNQPQHF. The CDR3, as DNA: TGTGCCAGCAAGCTTAGACGGACGGATAGCAATCAGCCCCAGCATTTT.

V usage is TRBV2 and J usage is TRBJ2-3, with D uncertain. Germline V gives CDR1 SNHLY, CDR2 FYNNEI. The CDR3 loop spans 15 amino acids. V was trimmed by 5 bases and J by 6 bases, leaving 18 bases between them. The CDR3 loop is CASSRIASELDTQYF. The CDR3 nucleotides read TGTGCCAGCAGTCGCATTGCAAGTGAACTGGATACGCAGTATTTT.

In this sample, this clonotype turned up many times. The rearrangement links TRBV7-8 to TRBJ1-6, with TRBD1 as a possible D gene (6 bases). Trimming cost V 2 bases and J 6 bases, with 11 bases left between them. CDR1 and CDR2 from the germline V gene are SGHVS and FQNEAQ. The length of the CDR3 is 15 residues. The CDR3 DNA sequence: TGTGCCAGCAGCTTACGCCAGGGGATTAATTCACCCCTCCACTTT. Amino acids: CASSLRQGINSPLHF.

Concerning this clonotype itself: Germline is not matched at one junction end, which may reflect a read error. The V gene is TRBV13, the J gene TRBJ2-1; 9 nucleotides align to TRBD2. The CDR3 extends over 19 amino acids. Germline V gene sequence: CDR1 PRHDT, CDR2 FYEKMQ (reference sequence). The CDR3 protein is CASSRGGGLAGVSGDEQSF. CDR3 nucleotide sequence: TGTGCCAGCAGCCGGGGGGGTGGGTTAGCGGGAGTGTCAGGTGATGAGCAGTCCTTC. The whole variable domain, remainder taken from reference TRBV13 and TRBJ2-1, is AAGVIQSPRHLIKEKRETATLKCYPIPRHDTVYWYQQGPGQDPQFLISFYEKMQSDKGSIPDRFSAQQFSDYHSELNMSSLELGDSALYFCASSRGGGLAGVSGDEQSFGPGTRLTVL.

This clonotype appeared many times. The CDR3 DNA is TGCAGTGCTAGATCAACAGGGATTTTGGCCGAGCAGTACTTC. Its translation is CSARSTGILAEQYF. This chain links TRBV20-1 with TRBJ2-7, with D possibly TRBD1 on 6 matching bases. This CDR3 contains 14 residues. The V end lost 2 bases, the J end lost 6 bases, and 17 bases lay between the germline ends. Germline V CDR1 and CDR2: DFQATT, SNEGSKA (reference sequence).

There are many counts of this clonotype. V is TRBV11-3 and J is TRBJ1-6; D is possibly TRBD1 (5 bases). The CDR3 runs 14 residues. Germline CDR1 is SGHNT and CDR2 is YENEEA. Trimming took 3 bases from V and 7 from J, leaving 10 bases between them. The CDR3 here is CASSLMQGNSPLHF. DNA for the CDR3: TGTGCCAGCAGCTTGATGCAGGGAAATTCACCCCTCCACTTT.

The rearrangement links TRBV19 to TRBJ1-1, with D possibly being TRBD1 (5 bases). Germline-derived CDR1 and CDR2 are LNHDA and SQIVND (reference sequence). This CDR3 spans 13 amino acids. Between the trimmed V and J ends, which lost 8 bases and 1 base, there was a span of 11 bases. CDR3: CASSNGGNTEAFF. The CDR3 DNA sequence: TGTGCCAGTTCAAATGGGGGGAACACTGAAGCTTTCTTT. Full variable domain (missing parts from reference TRBV19 and TRBJ1-1): DGGITQSPKYLFRKEGQNVTLSCEQNLNHDAMYWYRQDPGQGLRLIYYSQIVNDFQKGDIAEGYSVSREKKESFPLTVTSAQKNPTAFYLCASSNGGNTEAFFGQGTRLTVV.